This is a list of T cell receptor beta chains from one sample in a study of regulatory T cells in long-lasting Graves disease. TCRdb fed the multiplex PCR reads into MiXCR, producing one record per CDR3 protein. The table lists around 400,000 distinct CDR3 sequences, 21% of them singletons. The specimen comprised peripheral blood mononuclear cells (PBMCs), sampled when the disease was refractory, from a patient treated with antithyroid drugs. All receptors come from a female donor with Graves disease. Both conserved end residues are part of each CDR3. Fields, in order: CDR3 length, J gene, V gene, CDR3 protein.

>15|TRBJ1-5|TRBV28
CASSLRDVSNQPQHF
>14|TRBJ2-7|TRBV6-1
CATSAGQHSYEQYF
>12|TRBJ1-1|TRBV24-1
CATSDPNTEAFF
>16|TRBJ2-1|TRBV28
CASSPNPDWTYNEQFF
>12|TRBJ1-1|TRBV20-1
CSARQLSTEAFF
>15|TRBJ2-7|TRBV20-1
CSARPTGTSGREQYF
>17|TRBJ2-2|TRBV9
CASSLRGGDRNTGELFF
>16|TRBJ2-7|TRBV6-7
CASSYSTGQGCHEQYF
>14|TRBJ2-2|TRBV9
CASSVGTSSGELFF
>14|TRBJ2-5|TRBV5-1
CASSRGDGQETQYF
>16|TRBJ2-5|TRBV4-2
CASSQDLTGGWETQYF
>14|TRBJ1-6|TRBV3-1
CASSRTEINSPLHF
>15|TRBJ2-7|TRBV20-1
CSARDQARPLPEQYF
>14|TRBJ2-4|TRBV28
CASRSGGGGNIQYF
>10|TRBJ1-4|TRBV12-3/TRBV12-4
CASSVTELLF
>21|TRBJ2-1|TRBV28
CASSFPAGRQTERVYPNEQFF
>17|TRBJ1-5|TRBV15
CATSITRGRDSNQPQHF
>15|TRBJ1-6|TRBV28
CASSSGQLAHSPLHF
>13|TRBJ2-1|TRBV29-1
CSVEKSSYNEQFF
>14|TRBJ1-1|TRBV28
CASSPVPGAAEAFF
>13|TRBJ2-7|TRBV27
CASSSATGYEQYF
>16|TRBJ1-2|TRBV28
CASSLSRHRSNYGYTF
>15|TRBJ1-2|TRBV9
CASSGDRQANYGYTF
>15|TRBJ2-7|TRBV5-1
CASSLGPVQSYKQYF
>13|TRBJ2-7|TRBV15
CATSRTTSSEQYF
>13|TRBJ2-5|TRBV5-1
CASRKGMKETQYF